A selection of T cell receptor beta chains follows, all from one sample in a study of T cells in localized non-small cell lung cancer. Measured with immunoSEQ multiplex PCR; TCRdb has only the in-frame clones, and not every one. The sample includes roughly 30,000 clones, about nine tenths of them seen just once. The source was peripheral blood, collected before any cancer treatment. The receptor source for this set is a woman aged 40-69 years with stage I lung adenocarcinoma. The CDR3 runs from the conserved cysteine through the conserved F or W. Each record gives: CDR3 protein, CDR3 DNA, V gene, CDR3 length, clone size, J gene, D gene. The D gene is left open where the match is weak. Not all rows give a size; the values are once, few, many and, for expanded clones, a class.

CDR3aa: CAISDGGQGGTGPQHF
CDR3nt: TGTGCCATCAGTGACGGAGGACAGGGTGGCACTGGGCCCCAGCATTTT
v_gene: TRBV10-3
len: 16
abundance: NA
j_gene: TRBJ1-5
d_gene: TRBD1

CDR3aa: CASSPINRRAGNEQFF
CDR3nt: TGTGCCAGCAGCCCCATTAATCGGAGGGCTGGCAATGAGCAGTTCTTC
v_gene: TRBV5-6
len: 16
abundance: NA
j_gene: TRBJ2-1
d_gene: NA

CDR3aa: CASIAGQGFLGSEKLFF
CDR3nt: TGCGCCAGCATTGCGGGACAGGGGTTTTTGGGTAGTGAAAAACTGTTTTTT
v_gene: TRBV10-2
len: 17
abundance: NA
j_gene: TRBJ1-4
d_gene: TRBD1

CDR3aa: CASSFDGGGTDTQYF
CDR3nt: TGTGCCAGCAGTTTTGACGGGGGGGGCACAGATACGCAGTATTTT
v_gene: TRBV27
len: 15
abundance: NA
j_gene: TRBJ2-3
d_gene: TRBD2

CDR3aa: CASSISFTAVGPEAFF
CDR3nt: TGTGCCAGTAGTATCAGTTTCACCGCCGTGGGCCCTGAAGCTTTCTTT
v_gene: TRBV19
len: 16
abundance: few
j_gene: TRBJ1-1
d_gene: NA

CDR3aa: CASSFSREETQYF
CDR3nt: TGTGCCAGCAGCTTTAGTCGAGAAGAGACCCAGTACTTC
v_gene: TRBV7-2
len: 13
abundance: NA
j_gene: TRBJ2-5
d_gene: NA

CDR3aa: CASSYGPEYEQYF
CDR3nt: TGTGCCAGCAGTTACGGGCCAGAGTACGAGCAGTACTTC
v_gene: TRBV6-5
len: 13
abundance: NA
j_gene: TRBJ2-7
d_gene: NA

CDR3aa: CSVGIYSNQPQHF
CDR3nt: TGCAGCGTTGGGATCTATAGCAATCAGCCCCAGCATTTT
v_gene: TRBV29-1
len: 13
abundance: once
j_gene: TRBJ1-5
d_gene: NA

CDR3aa: CASSITSGGAFEQFF
CDR3nt: TGTGCCAGCAGCATAACTAGCGGGGGGGCCTTTGAGCAGTTCTTC
v_gene: TRBV11-2
len: 15
abundance: NA
j_gene: TRBJ2-1
d_gene: TRBD2

CDR3aa: CASSEARSGYTF
CDR3nt: TGTGCCAGCAGTGAAGCACGGTCTGGCTACACCTTC
v_gene: TRBV2
len: 12
abundance: NA
j_gene: TRBJ1-2
d_gene: NA

CDR3aa: CASRDRVEMNTEAFF
CDR3nt: TGTGCCAGCAGGGACAGGGTCGAAATGAACACTGAAGCTTTCTTT
v_gene: TRBV5-5
len: 15
abundance: NA
j_gene: TRBJ1-1
d_gene: TRBD1

CDR3aa: CASSLARPGETQYF
CDR3nt: TGTGCCAGCAGCTTGGCCAGGCCCGGAGAGACCCAGTACTTC
v_gene: TRBV5-6
len: 14
abundance: NA
j_gene: TRBJ2-5
d_gene: NA

CDR3aa: CATSRRGDYSNQPQHF
CDR3nt: TGTGCCACCAGCAGGAGGGGGGATTATAGCAATCAGCCCCAGCATTTT
v_gene: TRBV15
len: 16
abundance: NA
j_gene: TRBJ1-5
d_gene: NA

CDR3aa: CASKATATYGYTF
CDR3nt: TGTGCCAGTAAAGCGACAGCCACCTATGGCTACACCTTC
v_gene: TRBV19
len: 13
abundance: NA
j_gene: TRBJ1-2
d_gene: NA

CDR3aa: CASSLEPTLLYEQYF
CDR3nt: TGCGCCAGCAGCTTGGAGCCTACCCTACTCTACGAGCAGTACTTC
v_gene: TRBV5-1
len: 15
abundance: NA
j_gene: TRBJ2-7
d_gene: NA

CDR3aa: CASSFEGTTDTQYF
CDR3nt: TGCGCCAGCAGCTTCGAGGGGACCACAGATACGCAGTATTTT
v_gene: TRBV5-1
len: 14
abundance: NA
j_gene: TRBJ2-3
d_gene: NA

CDR3aa: CASRTPGQGASYEQYF
CDR3nt: TGCGCCAGCAGAACTCCGGGACAGGGAGCCTCCTACGAGCAGTACTTC
v_gene: TRBV10-2
len: 16
abundance: NA
j_gene: TRBJ2-7
d_gene: TRBD1

CDR3aa: CASSLGLERRPAKNIQYF
CDR3nt: TGTGCCAGCAGCTTAGGTCTGGAGCGGAGACCCGCAAAAAACATTCAGTACTTC
v_gene: TRBV13
len: 18
abundance: NA
j_gene: TRBJ2-4
d_gene: NA

CDR3aa: CASSDGTGSNTGELFF
CDR3nt: TGTGCCAGCAGTGACGGGACAGGATCGAACACCGGGGAGCTGTTTTTT
v_gene: TRBV6-1
len: 16
abundance: NA
j_gene: TRBJ2-2
d_gene: TRBD1

CDR3aa: CASSSRGSYEQYF
CDR3nt: TGTGCCAGCAGCTCCCGGGGCTCCTACGAGCAGTACTTC
v_gene: TRBV13
len: 13
abundance: NA
j_gene: TRBJ2-7
d_gene: NA

CDR3aa: CASSVEAVYGYTF
CDR3nt: TGTGCCAGCAGCGTAGAAGCAGTCTATGGCTACACCTTC
v_gene: TRBV9
len: 13
abundance: NA
j_gene: TRBJ1-2
d_gene: NA

CDR3aa: CASSLADTGELFF
CDR3nt: TGCGCCAGCAGCTTAGCAGACACCGGGGAGCTGTTTTTT
v_gene: TRBV5-1
len: 13
abundance: few
j_gene: TRBJ2-2
d_gene: NA

CDR3aa: CSAIYRGGGTRTEAFF
CDR3nt: TGCAGCGCGATATACAGGGGCGGCGGGACACGCACTGAAGCTTTCTTT
v_gene: TRBV29-1
len: 16
abundance: NA
j_gene: TRBJ1-1
d_gene: TRBD1

CDR3aa: CASQFTSSLVDTQYF
CDR3nt: TGTGCCTCTCAGTTCACTAGTTCTTTAGTAGATACGCAGTATTTT
v_gene: TRBV6-1
len: 15
abundance: NA
j_gene: TRBJ2-3
d_gene: NA

CDR3aa: CASSPPSGANVLTF
CDR3nt: TGTGCCAGCAGCCCCCCATCTGGGGCCAACGTCCTGACTTTC
v_gene: TRBV6-5
len: 14
abundance: NA
j_gene: TRBJ2-6
d_gene: NA